Shown below are 11 T cell receptor beta chains from a single sample sequenced in a study of neurological immune-mediated disorders. Each CDR3 protein gets one entry after TCRdb re-called the 5' RACE reads with MiXCR. Of tens of thousands of distinct CDR3 sequences in the sample, roughly 2.5% were seen once. The sequenced sample was PBMCs. The receptors were gathered from a man in his forties or fifties with multiple sclerosis.

This clonotype was seen at least ten times. The junction does not match germline at one end; this may be a read error. This sequence joins TRBV7-2 and TRBJ2-4; tentative D call: TRBD1 (5 bases). CDR3 size: 14 residues. Germline CDR1 and CDR2: SGHTA and FQGNSA. CDR3 loop: CASSLTGGKKIQYF. The CDR3 DNA is TGTGCCAGCAGCTTAACAGGTGGCAAAAAAATTCAGTACTTC.

This clonotype came up many times. The J gene is TRBJ2-7, the V gene TRBV20-1, with D uncertain. The length of the CDR3 is 11 residues. The germline V gene encodes CDR1 DFQATT and CDR2 SNEGSKA (reference sequence). Trimming removed 6 bases at V and 4 bases at J, with 10 bases between. Written as DNA, the CDR3 is TGCAGTGCGACTGACACGTACGAGCAGTACTTC. It specifies CSATDTYEQYF.

In this sample, this clonotype turned up many times. The chain links TRBV6-1 to TRBJ1-5; no definite D call. The length of the CDR3 is 16 residues. Germline CDR1 MNHNS, CDR2 SASEGT. Trimming took off 4 bases at V and 1 base at J, with 14 bases between the two ends. As DNA, the CDR3 is TGTGCCAGCAGTGCGCCTGTGTCGAGGAGCAATCAGCCCCAGCATTTT. This gives the protein CASSAPVSRSNQPQHF.

This clonotype was recorded many times. The chain recombines TRBV6-6 with TRBJ1-5, with 7 bases aligning to TRBD1. Germline-derived CDR1 and CDR2 are MNHNY and SVGAGI (reference sequence). The CDR3 is 15 residues long. The V segment lost 4 bases and the J segment 4 bases; nucleotides outside the gene matches: 7. The DNA of the CDR3 is TGTGCCAGCAGTTCCGTCCAGGGGGAAAATCAGCCCCAGCATTTT. Amino acids: CASSSVQGENQPQHF.

This clonotype was observed at least ten times. V gene TRBV12-3 or TRBV12-4 combines with J gene TRBJ2-3; 7 nucleotides match TRBD1. The CDR3 covers 15 residues. Unmatched junction bases numbered 10, after V lost 7 bases and J lost 3 bases. CDR3 protein: CASTSEGRGTDTQYF. Here the CDR3 DNA reads TGTGCCAGCACCTCTGAGGGCAGGGGGACAGATACGCAGTATTTT.

In its sample, this clonotype was seen many times. DNA of the CDR3: TGTGCCACCGCCCGACAGGGCGAAGCCGGGGAGCTGTTTTTT. Translating it yields CATARQGEAGELFF. The chain couples TRBV12-3 or TRBV12-4 to TRBJ2-2; 7 nucleotides align to TRBD1. Unmatched junction bases numbered 11, after V lost 10 bases and J lost 6 bases. The CDR3 extends over 14 amino acids.

Ten or more counts support this clonotype. The genes are TRBV12-3 or TRBV12-4 and TRBJ2-5; 7 nucleotides line up with TRBD1. This CDR3 is built from 13 residues. The ends lost 10 bases at V and 1 base at J; junction bases unmatched: 6. The CDR3 nucleotides read TGTGCCACGGGAAGGGGGCGCCAAGAGACCCAGTACTTC. Its protein is CATGRGRQETQYF.

This clonotype was counted ten times or more. The chain is built from TRBV5-1 and TRBJ1-4, with D perhaps TRBD1 (6 bases). V lost 0 bases, J lost 7 bases, and 19 bases lay in between. CDR1 SGHRS and CDR2 YFSETQ come from the germline V gene. This CDR3 has 17 residues. The CDR3, as DNA: TGCGCCAGCAGCTTGGGGCAGGGGCCAAGCCAGAGTGAAAAACTGTTTTTT. Protein sequence: CASSLGQGPSQSEKLFF.

This chain uses TRBV12-3 or TRBV12-4 with TRBJ1-4; D is perhaps TRBD1 (5 bases). Deletions cut 5 bases from V and 4 bases from J, with 11 bases between. The CDR3 totals 14 residues. The CDR3 is CASSPGLNNEKLFF. The CDR3 nucleotides are TGTGCCAGCAGTCCGGGACTGAATAATGAAAAACTGTTTTTT.

Notes on this clonotype: An end of the junction differs from the germline gene, which may be a read error. The chain links TRBV7-8 to TRBJ1-5; maybe TRBD1 (6 bases). The CDR3 consists of 12 residues. Germline-derived CDR1 and CDR2 are SGHVS and FQNEAQ. The CDR3 region is CASSLLGQPQNF. In nucleotides, the CDR3 is TGTGCCAGCAGCTTGCTAGGACAGCCCCAGAATTTT. Together with reference TRBV7-8 and TRBJ1-5, the CDR3 gives the full variable domain: GAGVSQSPRYKVAKRGQDVALRCDPISGHVSLFWYQQALGQGPEFLTYFQNEAQLDKSGLPSDRFFAERPEGSVSTLKIQRTQQEDSAVYLCASSLLGQPQNFGDGTRLSIL.

This clonotype was detected ten times or more. The V gene is TRBV5-6, the J gene TRBJ2-3, with 9 bases lining up with TRBD1. This CDR3 contains 15 residues. The junction had 6 bases not matched to a gene; V was cut back by 4 bases and J by 3 bases. Germline V gene lookup returns CDR1 SGHDT and CDR2 YYEEEE. The CDR3, as DNA: TGTGCCAGCAGCCAAAACAGGGGGCCGACAGATACGCAGTATTTT. As protein: CASSQNRGPTDTQYF.